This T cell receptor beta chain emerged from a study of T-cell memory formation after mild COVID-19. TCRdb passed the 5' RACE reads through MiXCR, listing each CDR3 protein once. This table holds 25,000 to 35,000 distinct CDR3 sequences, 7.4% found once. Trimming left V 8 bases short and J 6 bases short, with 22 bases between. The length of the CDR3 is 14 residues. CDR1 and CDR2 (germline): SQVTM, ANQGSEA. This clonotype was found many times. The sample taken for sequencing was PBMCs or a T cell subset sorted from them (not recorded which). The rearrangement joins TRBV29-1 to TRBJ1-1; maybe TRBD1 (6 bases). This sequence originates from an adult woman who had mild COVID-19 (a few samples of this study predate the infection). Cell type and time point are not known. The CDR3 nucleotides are TGCAGCTCCCGCAGGGGAACCGTAGGACCTGAAGCTTTCTTT. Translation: CSSRRGTVGPEAFF.